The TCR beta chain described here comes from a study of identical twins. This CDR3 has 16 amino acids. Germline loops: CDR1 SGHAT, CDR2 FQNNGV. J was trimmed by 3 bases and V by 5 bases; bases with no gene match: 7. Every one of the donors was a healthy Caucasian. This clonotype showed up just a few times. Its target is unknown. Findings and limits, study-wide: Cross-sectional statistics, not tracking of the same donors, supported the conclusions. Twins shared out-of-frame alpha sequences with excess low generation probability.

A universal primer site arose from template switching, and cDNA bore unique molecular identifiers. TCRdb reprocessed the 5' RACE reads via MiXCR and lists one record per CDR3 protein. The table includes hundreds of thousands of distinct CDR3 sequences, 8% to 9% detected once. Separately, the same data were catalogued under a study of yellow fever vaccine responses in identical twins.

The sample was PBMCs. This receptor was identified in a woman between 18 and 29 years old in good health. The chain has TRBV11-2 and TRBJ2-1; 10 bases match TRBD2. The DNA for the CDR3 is TGTGCCAGCAGCCTACTAGCGGGAAAGAGCTACAATGAGCAGTTCTTC. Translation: CASSLLAGKSYNEQFF. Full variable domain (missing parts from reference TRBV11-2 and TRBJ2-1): EAGVAQSPRYKIIEKRQSVAFWCNPISGHATLYWYQQILGQGPKLLIQFQNNGVVDDSQLPKDRFSAERLKGVDSTLKIQPAKLEDSAVYLCASSLLAGKSYNEQFFGPGTRLTVL.